The 7 T cell receptor beta chains presented below share a single source sample, sequenced in a study of Graves' ophthalmopathy and Graves' hyperthyroidism. RNA transcripts served as template for amplifying TCR beta CDR3 sequences. The library came from an HTBI-primed first-round RT-PCR and a second-round multiplex PCR. One entry per CDR3 protein, called by TCRdb with MiXCR from the multiplex PCR reads. The top ten hold 2.4% of the sample, which has a few hundred thousand distinct CDR3 sequences, roughly 15% seen once. Material for sequencing was peripheral blood. These receptors all stem from an adult woman with stable Graves' hyperthyroidism.

The chain employs TRBV18 and TRBJ2-2; tentatively, D is TRBD1 or TRBD2 (5 bases each). The V and J ends lost 6 bases and 3 bases respectively, with 20 bases between them. Germline V gives CDR1 KGHSH, CDR2 LQKENI. This CDR3 contains 17 residues. As DNA, the CDR3 is TGTGCCAGCTCGAGACCACGACACGGGGCCGACACCGGGGAGCTGTTTTTT. This translates into CASSRPRHGADTGELFF. The full variable domain, completed using reference TRBV18 and TRBJ2-2, is NAGVMQNPRHLVRRRGQEARLRCSPMKGHSHVYWYRQLPEEGLKFMVYLQKENIIDESGMPKERFSAEFPKEGPSILRIQQVVRGDSAAYFCASSRPRHGADTGELFFGEGSRLTVL.

There are many counts of this clonotype. The chain carries TRBV24-1 and TRBJ2-7, with TRBD1 as a possible D gene (6 bases). V shed 4 bases and J shed 3 bases, with 12 bases lying between them. This CDR3 is built from 14 residues. Per germline, CDR1 KGHDR and CDR2 SFDVKD. The CDR3 nucleotides read TGTGCCACCAGTGAGGGCCGGGACAACTACGAGCAGTACTTC. Amino acid sequence: CATSEGRDNYEQYF.

This clonotype appeared many times. The chain employs TRBV7-2 and TRBJ2-7, with D maybe TRBD2 (5 bases). V dropped 5 bases and J dropped 0 bases, with 17 bases sitting between them. CDR1 and CDR2 (germline): SGHTA, FQGNSA. The CDR3 has 16 amino acids. CDR3 loop: CASSPTRTGSSYEQYF. In DNA, the CDR3 is TGTGCCAGCAGCCCAACCCGGACGGGGAGCTCCTACGAGCAGTACTTC.

The rearrangement uses TRBV5-6 and TRBJ2-2; 12 bases are shared with TRBD2. The CDR3 sequence is 17 residues long. Germline V gene lookup returns CDR1 SGHDT and CDR2 YYEEEE. V shed 2 bases and J 3 bases; nucleotides not matched to a gene: 5. CDR3 bases: TGTGCCAGCAGCTTCTCCCGACTAGCGGGAGACACCGGGGAGCTGTTTTTT. Translation: CASSFSRLAGDTGELFF.

This clonotype showed up just a few times. The CDR3 region is CASSPSGSRANVLTF. The CDR3 nucleotides read TGTGCCAGCAGCCCTTCTGGGTCGCGGGCCAACGTCCTGACTTTC. The V and J genes are TRBV11-1 and TRBJ2-6; no clear D. V dropped 5 bases and J dropped 5 bases, with 13 bases sitting between them. CDR1 and CDR2 (germline): SGHAT, FQDESV (reference sequence). CDR3 length: 15 amino acids.

In this sample, this clonotype turned up many times. A much larger clonotype is one base distant, so this may be a read error. This chain links TRBV6-4 with TRBJ1-2, with D uncertain. Germline CDR1 MRHNA, CDR2 SNTAGT. CDR3 size: 13 residues. This chain's CDR3 is CAGRRTSGEGYTF. DNA of the CDR3: TGTGCCGGCAGGCGTACCTCCGGGGAGGGCTACACCTTC.

Notes on this clonotype: Being one base from a much bigger clone, this may be a read error. The chain combines TRBV6-5 with TRBJ2-1; possible D gene TRBD2, 5 bases. V dropped 2 bases and J dropped 5 bases, with 13 bases sitting between them. This CDR3 spans 15 amino acids. In germline, CDR1 is MNHEY, CDR2 SVGAGI. CDR3 nucleotide sequence: TGTGCCAGCAGTTACGGACTCCCGTCTCACAATGAGCAGTTCTTC. As protein: CASSYGLPSHNEQFF.